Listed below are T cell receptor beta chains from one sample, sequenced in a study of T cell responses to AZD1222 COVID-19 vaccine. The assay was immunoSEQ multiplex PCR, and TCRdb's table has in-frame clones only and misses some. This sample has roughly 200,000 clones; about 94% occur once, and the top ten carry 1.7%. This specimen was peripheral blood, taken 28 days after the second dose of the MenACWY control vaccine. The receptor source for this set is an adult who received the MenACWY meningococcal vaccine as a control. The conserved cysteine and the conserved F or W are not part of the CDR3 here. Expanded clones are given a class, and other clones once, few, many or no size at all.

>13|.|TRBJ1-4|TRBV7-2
ASSHRSATNEKLF
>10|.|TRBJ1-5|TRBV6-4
AAAGAGQPQH
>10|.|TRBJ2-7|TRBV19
ASSRAPYEQY
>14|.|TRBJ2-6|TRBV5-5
ASSFIRQSGANVLT
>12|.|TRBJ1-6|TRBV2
ASSVEWIDSPLH
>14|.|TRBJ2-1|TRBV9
ASSVGTGLRYNEQF
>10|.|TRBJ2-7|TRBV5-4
ASSSQGGEQY
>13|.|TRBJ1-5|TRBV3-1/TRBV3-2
ASSQILGEVQPQH
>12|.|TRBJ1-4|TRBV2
ASNREEGDEKLF
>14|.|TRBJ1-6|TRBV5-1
ASSLAPGSYNSPLH
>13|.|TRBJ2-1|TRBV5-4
ASSLADNSYNEQF
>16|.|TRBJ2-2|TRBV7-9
ASSLTRTGSRDTGELF
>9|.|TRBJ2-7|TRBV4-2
ASSQDGEQY
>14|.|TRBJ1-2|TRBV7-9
ASSSMKERGVYGYT
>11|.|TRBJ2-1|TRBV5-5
ASTGQGHNEQF
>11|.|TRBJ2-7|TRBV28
ASFGGGYYEQY
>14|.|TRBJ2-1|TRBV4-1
ASSQTPGNRHHEQF
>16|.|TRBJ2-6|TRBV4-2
ASSLEGDSVSGANVLT
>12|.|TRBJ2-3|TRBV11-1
ASSPRRGTDTQY
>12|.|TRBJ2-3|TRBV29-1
SVEEAASTDTQY
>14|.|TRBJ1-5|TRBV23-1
ASTPPGHYSNQPQH
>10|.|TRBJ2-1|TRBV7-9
ASRVIANEQF
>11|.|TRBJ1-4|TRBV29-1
SVSGATNEKLF
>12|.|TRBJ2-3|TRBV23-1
ASSLRHCTDTQY
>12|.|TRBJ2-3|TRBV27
ASTASAGADTQY
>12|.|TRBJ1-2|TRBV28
ATRGGGPVYGYT
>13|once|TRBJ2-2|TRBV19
ASSIAVVVAGELF
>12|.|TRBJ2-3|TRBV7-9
ASSSGSGADTQY
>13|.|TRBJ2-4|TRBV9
ASSVGDRGLNIQY
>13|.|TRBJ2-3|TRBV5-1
ASSLVGGGRDTQY
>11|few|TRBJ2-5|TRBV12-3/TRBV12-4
ASSLAEGETQY
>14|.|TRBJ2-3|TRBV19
ASSHGASGSTDTQY
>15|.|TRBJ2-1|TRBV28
ASSLKVPSGRGNEQF
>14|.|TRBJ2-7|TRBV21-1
ASSENNRGGLYEQY
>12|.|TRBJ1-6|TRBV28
ASSPGSPYSPLH
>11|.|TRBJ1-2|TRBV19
ASSIGQGYGYT
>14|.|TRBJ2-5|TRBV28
ASSPGAGAGQETQY
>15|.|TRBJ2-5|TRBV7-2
ASGPTGLAGGPLAQY
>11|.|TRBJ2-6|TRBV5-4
AASGAGANVLT
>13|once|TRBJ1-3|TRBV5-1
ASSLGQSSGNTIY
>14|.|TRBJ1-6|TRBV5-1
ASSLDQGRVNSPLH
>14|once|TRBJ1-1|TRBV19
ASNRGVRGLNTEAF
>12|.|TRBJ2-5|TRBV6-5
ASNLGALSETQY
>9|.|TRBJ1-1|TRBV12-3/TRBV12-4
ASGLDSIPF
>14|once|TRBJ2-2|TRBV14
ASSYRTSGRTGELF
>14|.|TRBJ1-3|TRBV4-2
ASSQDDRGGGNTIY
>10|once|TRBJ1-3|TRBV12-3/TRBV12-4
ASSALVKDIY
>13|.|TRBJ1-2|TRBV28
ASSFRPAANYGYT
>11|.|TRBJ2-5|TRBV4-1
ASSQGIYETQY
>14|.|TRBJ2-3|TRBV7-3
ASSQSRGTATDTQY
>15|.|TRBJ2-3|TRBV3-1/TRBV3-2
ASSQDGTGGRTDTQY
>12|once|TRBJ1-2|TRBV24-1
ATSEAGTDDGYT